The 13 T cell receptor beta chains below all came from one sample that was sequenced in a study of response to subunit inactivated influenza vaccine (dated by TCRdb to the late 2010s). Library preparation employed RT-PCR. Sequenced on an Illumina HiSeq 2500. TCRdb trimmed public reads at Q25 via fastp, called clones via MiXCR and kept in-frame beta chains. All rows with the same CDR3 protein become a single entry with the most common DNA and genes. The table for this sample lists 710,000 or so distinct CDR3 sequences; approximately 14% of them were counted only once. Of the sample, roughly 10% falls within the top ten clones. The input for sequencing was PBMCs from blood, taken 11 to 12 days after vaccination. These receptors all come from a man aged 45-65 years who received an inactivated influenza vaccine. Donor details come from another sample of the same person, matched by shared clones.

This clonotype was observed a handful of times. V is TRBV7-2 and J is TRBJ2-1, with TRBD2 matching 15 bases. CDR1 and CDR2 (germline): SGHTA, FQGNSA. J gave up 7 bases and V 5 bases, and 6 bases lay outside the gene matches. This CDR3 comprises 16 residues. CDR3 coding DNA: TGTGCCAGCAGCCGGACTAGCGGGGGGGACCGGAATGAGCAGTTCTTC. It specifies CASSRTSGGDRNEQFF.

V and J are TRBV19 and TRBJ2-2; a weak D match, TRBD1 (7 bases). Trimming took 3 bases from V and 7 from J, leaving 12 bases between them. This CDR3 spans 14 amino acids. Per germline, CDR1 LNHDA and CDR2 SQIVND (reference sequence). Here the CDR3 DNA reads TGTGCCAGTAGTATCGGCAGGGGGGACGGGGAGCTGTTTTTT. This codes for CASSIGRGDGELFF.

V and J are TRBV12-3 or TRBV12-4 and TRBJ1-4; D gene ambiguous. V was clipped by 7 bases and J by 7 bases, with 19 bases between them. CDR3 size: 15 residues. In nucleotides, the CDR3 is TGTGCCAGCACCCTTTCCCGGTCAGGCGGTGAAAAACTGTTTTTT. This translates into CASTLSRSGGEKLFF.

The rearrangement links TRBV5-5 to TRBJ2-5, with 7 bases aligning to TRBD1. The germline V gene encodes CDR1 SGHKS and CDR2 YYEKEE (reference sequence). The V gene end was trimmed by 2 bases and the J gene end by 2 bases; junction bases not matched to a gene: 6. CDR3 size: 15 residues. The CDR3, as DNA: TGTGCCAGCAGCTTAGGGACAGTGGGGCAAGAGACCCAGTACTTC. This codes for CASSLGTVGQETQYF.

This clonotype was recorded a few times. The chain is built from TRBV6-1 and TRBJ2-7; D may be TRBD1 (5 bases). Germline values: CDR1 MNHNS, CDR2 SASEGT. The CDR3 contains 14 residues. V was clipped by 6 bases and J by 3 bases, with 15 bases between them. Here the CDR3 DNA reads TGTGCCAGCAGCCACCAGGGTGTAGGCTACGAGCAGTACTTC. Protein product: CASSHQGVGYEQYF.

The chain joins TRBV28 to TRBJ2-1; 9 bases line up with TRBD1. Germline V gives CDR1 MDHEN, CDR2 SYDVKM. CDR3 length equals 13 residues. J lost 9 bases, V lost 5 bases, and 5 bases had no gene match. CDR3 bases: TGTGCCAGCAGTGCCGGGACAGGGATTGAGCAGTTCTTC. Translated: CASSAGTGIEQFF.

The V and J genes are TRBV24-1 and TRBJ1-1; 7 bases are a match to TRBD1. CDR1 and CDR2 (germline): KGHDR, SFDVKD. The CDR3 consists of 14 residues. Trimming at V came to 3 bases and at J to 11 bases, leaving 11 bases not matched to a gene. Written as DNA, the CDR3 is TGTGCCACCAGTGATCCGAGACAGGGTCTCGGCGCTTTCTTT. Encoded protein: CATSDPRQGLGAFF.

The V gene is TRBV5-1, the J gene TRBJ1-6; a possible D gene is TRBD1 (5 bases). Trimming left V 4 bases short and J 9 bases short, with 11 bases between. The CDR3 is 13 amino acids. Germline CDR1 reads SGHRS; CDR2 reads YFSETQ. DNA for the CDR3: TGCGCCAGCAGCGGAGAGGGGACTTCACCCCTCCACTTT. It codes for CASSGEGTSPLHF.

There are a few counts of this clonotype. The chain recombines TRBV11-3 with TRBJ2-7; D is unclear. CDR3 length: 15 residues. The V gene's germline CDR1 is SGHNT and CDR2 YENEEA. V lost 1 base, J lost 3 bases, and 13 bases lay in between. In DNA, the CDR3 is TGTGCCAGCAGCTTAGGGAACGGTCCTTACTACGAGCAGTACTTC. It codes for CASSLGNGPYYEQYF.

The chain links TRBV5-8 to TRBJ2-1; D remains unclear. Germline CDR1 SGHTS, CDR2 YDEGEE. The CDR3 covers 12 residues. V gave up 7 bases and J gave up 7 bases, with 12 bases separating them. The CDR3 spells CASGLGLNEQFF. CDR3 sequence (DNA): TGTGCCAGCGGCCTCGGCCTAAATGAGCAGTTCTTC.

The rearrangement links TRBV6-5 to TRBJ1-6, with D perhaps TRBD1 (6 bases). From germline, CDR1 is MNHEY and CDR2 SVGAGI. The CDR3 extends over 15 amino acids. The ends were cut back, 0 bases at V and 7 bases at J, with 10 bases in the middle. The CDR3 bases are TGTGCCAGCAGTTACTCGCTCAGGGGAAATTCACCCCTCCACTTT. It translates to CASSYSLRGNSPLHF.

V is TRBV30 and J is TRBJ1-2, with 8 bases matching TRBD1. CDR3 length: 12 amino acids. Germline CDR1 GTSNPN, CDR2 SVGIG (reference sequence). The V segment lost 4 bases and the J segment 11 bases; nucleotides outside the gene matches: 9. This CDR3 is CAWTLGQGGYTF. CDR3 in DNA: TGTGCCTGGACACTTGGACAGGGCGGGTACACCTTC.

V gene TRBV7-9 combines with J gene TRBJ2-1, with 8 bases identical to TRBD2. Per germline, CDR1 SEHNR and CDR2 FQNEAQ (reference sequence). This CDR3 has 11 residues. V shed 5 bases and J 13 bases; nucleotides not matched to a gene: 4. The CDR3 protein is CASSPAGGQFF. The DNA for the CDR3 is TGTGCCAGCAGCCCGGCGGGGGGACAGTTCTTC.